The source of this T cell receptor beta chain is a study of post-analysis software for immune sequencing data. On the study more broadly: Relapsing-remitting, secondary progressive and progressive-relapsing forms made up the multiple sclerosis disease courses. General study points: There were roughly 5 TRBV segments more frequent in patients than controls, and TRBV5-6, TRBV5-1 and TRBV20-1 were among them. The F measure placed samples prepared in the same batch into strongly shared clusters. Normalized Chao1 diversity was significantly lower in multiple sclerosis patients than in controls.

Unmatched junction bases numbered 9, after V lost 0 bases and J lost 9 bases. The CDR3 runs to 16 residues. CDR1 and CDR2 (germline): SGHRS, YFSETQ. Built from TCR beta cDNA, the libraries had unique molecular identifiers in them. Around 500,000 cDNA molecules were obtained per 1 to 10 million input T cells. TCRdb re-derived calls from the PCR reads in MiXCR, one entry per CDR3 protein. The top ten clones hold more than 3% of a sample with under 200,000 distinct CDR3 sequences, roughly 30% of them seen once. In its sample, this clonotype was seen many times. No antigen is known for it. The gene calls are TRBV5-1 and TRBJ2-1, with 10 nucleotides matching TRBD2. The sequence came from a girl under 18 with multiple sclerosis. The source material was blood. The CDR3 protein is CASSLDLAGVSGEQFF. The CDR3 nucleotides read TGCGCCAGCAGCTTGGATCTAGCGGGAGTCAGTGGTGAGCAGTTCTTC.